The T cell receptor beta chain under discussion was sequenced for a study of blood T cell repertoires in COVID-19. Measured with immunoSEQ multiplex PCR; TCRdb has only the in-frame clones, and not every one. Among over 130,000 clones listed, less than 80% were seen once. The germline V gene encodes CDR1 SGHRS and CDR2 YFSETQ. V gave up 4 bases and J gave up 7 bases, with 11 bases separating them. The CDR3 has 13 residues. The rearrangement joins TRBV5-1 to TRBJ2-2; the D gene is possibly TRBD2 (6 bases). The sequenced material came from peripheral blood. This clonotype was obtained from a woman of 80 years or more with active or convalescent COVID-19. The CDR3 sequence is CASSPWGGGELFF. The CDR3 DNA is TGCGCCAGCAGCCCGTGGGGAGGCGGGGAGCTGTTTTTT.